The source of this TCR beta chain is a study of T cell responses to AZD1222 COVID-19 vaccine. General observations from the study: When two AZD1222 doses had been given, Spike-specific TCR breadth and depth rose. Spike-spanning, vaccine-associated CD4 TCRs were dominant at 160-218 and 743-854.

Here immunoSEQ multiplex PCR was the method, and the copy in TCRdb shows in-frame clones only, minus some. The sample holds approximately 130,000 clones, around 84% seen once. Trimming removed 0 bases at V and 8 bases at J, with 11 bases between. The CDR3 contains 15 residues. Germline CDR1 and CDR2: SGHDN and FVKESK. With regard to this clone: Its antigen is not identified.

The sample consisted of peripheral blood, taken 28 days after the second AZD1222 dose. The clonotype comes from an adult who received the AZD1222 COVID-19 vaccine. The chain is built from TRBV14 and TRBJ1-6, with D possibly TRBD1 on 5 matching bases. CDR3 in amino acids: CASSQDSGVDSPLHF. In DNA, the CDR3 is TGTGCCAGCAGCCAAGATTCGGGGGTCGATTCACCCCTCCACTTT. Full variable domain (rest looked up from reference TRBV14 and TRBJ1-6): EAGVTQFPSHSVIEKGQTVTLRCDPISGHDNLYWYRRVMGKEIKFLLHFVKESKQDESGMPNNRFLAERTGGTYSTLKVQPAELEDSGVYFCASSQDSGVDSPLHFGNGTRLTVT.